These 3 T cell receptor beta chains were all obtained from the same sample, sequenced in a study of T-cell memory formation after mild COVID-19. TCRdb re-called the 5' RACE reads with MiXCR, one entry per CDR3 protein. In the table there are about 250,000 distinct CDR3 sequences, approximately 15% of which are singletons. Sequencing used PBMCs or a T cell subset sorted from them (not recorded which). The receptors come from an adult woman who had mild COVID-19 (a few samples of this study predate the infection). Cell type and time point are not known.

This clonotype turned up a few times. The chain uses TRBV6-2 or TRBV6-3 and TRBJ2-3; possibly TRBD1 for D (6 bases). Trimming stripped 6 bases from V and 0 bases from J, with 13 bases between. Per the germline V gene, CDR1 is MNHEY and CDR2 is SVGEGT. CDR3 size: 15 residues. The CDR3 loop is CASRPLRGSTDTQYF. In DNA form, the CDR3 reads TGTGCCAGCAGACCCCTCAGGGGTAGCACAGATACGCAGTATTTT.

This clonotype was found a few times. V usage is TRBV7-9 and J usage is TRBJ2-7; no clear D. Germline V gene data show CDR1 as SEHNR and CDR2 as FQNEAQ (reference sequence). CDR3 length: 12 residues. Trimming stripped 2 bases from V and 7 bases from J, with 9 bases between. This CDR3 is CASSLSTREQYF. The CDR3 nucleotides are TGTGCCAGCAGCTTATCGACGAGGGAGCAGTACTTC.

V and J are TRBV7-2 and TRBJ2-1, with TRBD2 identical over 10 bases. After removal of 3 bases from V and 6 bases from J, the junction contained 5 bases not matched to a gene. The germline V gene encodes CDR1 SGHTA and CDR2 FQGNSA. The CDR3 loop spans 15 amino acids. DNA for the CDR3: TGTGCCAGCAGCTTCCTAGCGGGAGTACGCAATGAGCAGTTCTTC. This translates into CASSFLAGVRNEQFF.